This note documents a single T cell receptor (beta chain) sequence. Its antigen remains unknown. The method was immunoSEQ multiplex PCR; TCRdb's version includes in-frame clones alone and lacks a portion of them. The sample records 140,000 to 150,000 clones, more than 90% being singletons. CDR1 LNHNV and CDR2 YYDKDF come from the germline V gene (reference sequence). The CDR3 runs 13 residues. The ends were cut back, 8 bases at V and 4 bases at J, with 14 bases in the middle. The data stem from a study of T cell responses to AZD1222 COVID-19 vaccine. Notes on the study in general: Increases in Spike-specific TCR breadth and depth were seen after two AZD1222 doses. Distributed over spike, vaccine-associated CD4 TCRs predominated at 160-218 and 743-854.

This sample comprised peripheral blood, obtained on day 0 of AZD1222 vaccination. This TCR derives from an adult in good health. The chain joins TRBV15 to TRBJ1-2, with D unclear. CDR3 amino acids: CATEAEDGYGYTF. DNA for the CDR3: TGTGCCACCGAAGCGGAGGACGGCTATGGCTACACCTTC.